This TCR beta chain was captured by sequencing in a study of beta chain features in type 1 diabetes. Germline V lookup: CDR1 SGHTA, CDR2 FQGTGA. V lost 5 bases and J 1 base, leaving 10 bases between the germline ends. The CDR3 spans 14 residues. Isolated RNA was reverse transcribed in full, so expressed TCRB transcripts were sequenced. Generated by immunoSEQ multiplex PCR, the TCRdb table keeps only in-frame clones and is missing some. This table has about 340,000 clones, around 7.6% appearing once. In this sample, this clone turned up a few times. This receptor was identified in a woman aged 18-30 years in good health. The sequencing input was central memory CD4+ T cells from blood. The chain links TRBV7-3 to TRBJ2-3; D unclear. This chain's CDR3 is CASSPQSRTDTQYF. In DNA, the CDR3 is TGTGCCAGCAGCCCCCAATCCCGCACAGATACGCAGTATTTT. The whole variable domain, filled in from reference TRBV7-3 and TRBJ2-3, reads GAGVSQTPSNKVTEKGKYVELRCDPISGHTALYWYRQSLGQGPEFLIYFQGTGAADDSGLPNDRFFAVRPEGSVSTLKIQRTERGDSAVYLCASSPQSRTDTQYFGPGTRLTVL.